This passage covers 24 T cell receptor beta chains from one sample sequenced in a study of OX40 agonist ivuxolimab in advanced cancers. Profiling relied on immunoSEQ multiplex PCR, and the TCRdb table lists in-frame clones only, not all of them. Of roughly 50,000 clones detected, about 89% appear once; the ten largest clones hold approximately 0.41%. Sequenced material: CD4+ or CD8+ T cells sorted from blood, taken in a trial of the OX40 agonist ivuxolimab. The receptors shown here come from an adult with an advanced solid tumor such as melanoma, head and neck, liver or kidney cancer.

The chain links TRBV16 to TRBJ1-1; possible D gene TRBD1, 6 bases. Between the trimmed V and J ends, which lost 0 bases and 5 bases, there was a span of 10 bases. The CDR3 length is 14 residues. Germline V gene data show CDR1 as KGHSY and CDR2 as FQNENV. CDR3 DNA sequence: TGTGCCAGCAGCCAATCTAGGGGGGTTACTGAAGCTTTCTTT. Its translation is CASSQSRGVTEAFF.

The genes are TRBV21-1 and TRBJ1-5. TRBV21-1 corresponds to a pseudogene. CDR3 length: 17 residues. In nucleotides, the CDR3 is TGTGCCAGCAGCAAAAACGGGGGGGTTTATAGCAATCAGCCCCAGCATTTT. Translating it yields CASSKNGGVYSNQPQHF.

The CDR3 DNA reads TGTGCCAGCAGCCTACTAGCCTCAGAGACCCAGTACTTC. It yields the protein CASSLLASETQYF. The chain employs TRBV7-6 and TRBJ2-5, with D possibly being TRBD2 (6 bases). From germline, CDR1 is SGHVS and CDR2 FNYEAQ. Trimming took 5 bases from V and 4 from J, leaving 11 bases between them. The CDR3 runs 13 residues.

The rearrangement joins TRBV7-8 to TRBJ1-2; D may be TRBD1 (6 bases). Germline-derived CDR1 and CDR2 are SGHVS and FQNEAQ. The CDR3 extends over 14 amino acids. V lost 6 bases, J lost 1 base, and 12 bases lay in between. CDR3 loop: CASSLGGLNYGYTF. The CDR3 nucleotides read TGTGCCAGCAGTCTAGGGGGGCTTAACTATGGCTACACCTTC.

The J gene is TRBJ2-4, the V gene TRBV30; weak D call: TRBD1 (5 bases). CDR1 is GTSNPN and CDR2 is SVGIG in the germline V gene (reference sequence). The CDR3 contains 15 residues. V lost 0 bases and J lost 0, with 9 bases in between. The CDR3 nucleotides are TGTGCCTGGAGTGTTCTCAGGGTAGCCAAAAACATTCAGTACTTC. Its translation is CAWSVLRVAKNIQYF.

This clone was picked up a small number of times. The rearrangement links TRBV20-1 to TRBJ1-2; D gene ambiguous. Deletions cut 3 bases from V and 5 bases from J, with 7 bases between. CDR1 is DFQATT, CDR2 SNEGSKA, per germline (reference sequence). This CDR3 is built from 11 residues. The CDR3, as DNA: TGCAGTGCTAGTCCGGCTTATGGCTACACCTTC. Amino acids: CSASPAYGYTF.

This sequence joins TRBV7-2 and TRBJ2-7; TRBD1 matches 10 bases. The CDR3 is 15 amino acids. CDR1 is SGHTA, CDR2 FQGNSA, per germline. J gave up 5 bases and V 3 bases, and 7 bases lay outside the gene matches. This CDR3 is CASSLVGQGFHEQYF. The CDR3 coding sequence is TGTGCCAGCAGCTTGGTGGGACAGGGGTTCCACGAGCAGTACTTC.

The chain couples TRBV5-1 to TRBJ2-2; 7 nucleotides match TRBD1. The V and J ends lost 1 base and 6 bases, in that order; junction bases with no gene match: 0. This CDR3 has 13 amino acids. Germline CDR1 reads SGHRS; CDR2 reads YFSETQ. The CDR3 region is CASSLQGAGELFF. For the CDR3, the DNA is TGCGCCAGCAGCTTGCAGGGGGCCGGGGAGCTGTTTTTT.

This clone occurred once. The V gene is TRBV18, the J gene TRBJ2-1; 11 bases are a match to TRBD2. Unmatched junction bases numbered 9, after V lost 3 bases and J lost 5 bases. This CDR3 contains 17 residues. Germline V lookup: CDR1 KGHSH, CDR2 LQKENI. This chain's CDR3 is CASSPSLAGVGHNEQFF. The CDR3 DNA reads TGTGCCAGCTCACCTTCACTAGCGGGAGTCGGGCACAATGAGCAGTTCTTC.

This clone was recorded a few times. The rearrangement uses TRBV28 and TRBJ1-2, with a tentative D call TRBD1 (5 bases). Trimming took 4 bases from V and 1 from J, leaving 13 bases between them. This CDR3 has 15 amino acids. Germline V lookup: CDR1 MDHEN, CDR2 SYDVKM. The CDR3 here is CASSSGPGRNYGYTF. CDR3 DNA: TGTGCCAGCAGTTCGGGGCCAGGTCGTAACTATGGCTACACCTTC.

This chain connects TRBV19 to TRBJ2-1; D is uncertain. CDR3 length: 14 residues. Trimming left V 3 bases short and J 5 bases short, with 11 bases between. Germline assignment: CDR1 LNHDA and CDR2 SQIVND (reference sequence). CDR3 in amino acids: CASSIWQVNNEQFF. CDR3 nucleotide sequence: TGTGCCAGTAGTATTTGGCAGGTTAACAATGAGCAGTTCTTC.

This sequence joins TRBV6-4 and TRBJ1-1, with D perhaps TRBD1 (6 bases). Germline V gene lookup returns CDR1 MRHNA and CDR2 SNTAGT. Trimming took 4 bases from V and 0 from J, leaving 12 bases between them. This CDR3 has 15 residues. CDR3 DNA: TGTGCCAGCAGTGCCCGACAGGTTTTGAACACTGAAGCTTTCTTT. It encodes CASSARQVLNTEAFF.

This chain links TRBV2 with TRBJ2-1; D unclear. CDR1 SNHLY and CDR2 FYNNEI come from the germline V gene. The CDR3 is 14 amino acids. V dropped 3 bases and J dropped 3 bases, with 9 bases sitting between them. CDR3 region: CASSESSFYNEQFF. In DNA form, the CDR3 reads TGTGCCAGCAGTGAGTCCTCCTTCTACAATGAGCAGTTCTTC.

V usage is TRBV2 and J usage is TRBJ2-5, with 7 nucleotides matching TRBD1. In germline, CDR1 is SNHLY, CDR2 FYNNEI. J gave up 8 bases and V 5 bases, and 26 bases lay outside the gene matches. The CDR3 spans 19 residues. The CDR3, as DNA: TGTGCCAGCAGTTTTTTGAACAGGGGACGACGTGGGAAAAGAGATACCCAGTACTTC. This gives the protein CASSFLNRGRRGKRDTQYF.

The CDR3 DNA reads TGTGCCAGCAGCGTAAGGGACAGGGGGCGCACAGATACGCAGTATTTT. Its translation is CASSVRDRGRTDTQYF. The chain carries TRBV9 and TRBJ2-3; 12 bases map to TRBD1. This CDR3 spans 16 amino acids. Germline assignment: CDR1 SGDLS and CDR2 YYNGEE. V shed 1 base and J 1 base; nucleotides not matched to a gene: 1.

This chain uses TRBV4-1 with TRBJ2-5; 10 bases map to TRBD2. With V trimmed by 4 bases and J by 2 bases, 4 bases remained unmatched. The germline CDR1 and CDR2 sequences are MGHRA and YSYEKL. CDR3 length equals 15 residues. CDR3 DNA sequence: TGCGCCAGCAGCCGATTAGCGGGAGGACAAGAGACCCAGTACTTC. This gives the protein CASSRLAGGQETQYF.

The V and J genes are TRBV19 and TRBJ2-2; TRBD1 might be the D (6 bases). The CDR3 is 15 residues long. V shed 1 base and J shed 4 bases, with 10 bases lying between them. Germline V gives CDR1 LNHDA, CDR2 SQIVND (reference sequence). The CDR3 DNA is TGTGCCAGTAGTATAGTCACAGGGTTCACCGGGGAGCTGTTTTTT. Translation gives CASSIVTGFTGELFF.

The CDR3 is CSVETGVETQYF. CDR3 coding DNA: TGCAGCGTTGAGACGGGAGTTGAGACCCAGTACTTC. The gene calls are TRBV29-1 and TRBJ2-5, with D perhaps TRBD2 (6 bases). CDR1 and CDR2 (germline): SQVTM, ANQGSEA. The CDR3 runs 12 residues. V was shortened by 3 bases and J by 5 bases, with 10 bases between the two germline ends. Variable domain in full (rest from reference TRBV29-1 and TRBJ2-5): SAVISQKPSRDICQRGTSLTIQCQVDSQVTMMFWYRQQPGQSLTLIATANQGSEATYESGFVIDKFPISRPNLTFSTLTVSNMSPEDSSIYLCSVETGVETQYFGPGTRLLVL.

The gene calls are TRBV5-1 and TRBJ1-4; no firm D call. The CDR3 contains 13 residues. V shed 0 bases and J shed 6 bases, with 6 bases lying between them. Per the germline V gene, CDR1 is SGHRS and CDR2 is YFSETQ. The CDR3 DNA is TGCGCCAGCAGCTTGGGGGAGTATGAAAAACTGTTTTTT. It yields the protein CASSLGEYEKLFF.

This chain connects TRBV27 to TRBJ1-4; 7 positions agree with TRBD1. CDR3 length: 15 residues. The trim removed 6 bases at V and 4 bases at J, leaving 8 bases unmatched. Germline CDR1 is MNHEY and CDR2 is SMNVEV (reference sequence). DNA of the CDR3: TGTGCCAGCAGGTTGGGACAGACGCTTAATGAAAAACTGTTTTTT. Its translation is CASRLGQTLNEKLFF.

This chain links TRBV30 with TRBJ2-3; maybe TRBD2 (6 bases). V dropped 0 bases and J dropped 3 bases, with 13 bases sitting between them. Germline V CDR1 and CDR2: GTSNPN, SVGIG (reference sequence). The CDR3 extends over 15 amino acids. The CDR3 region is CAWSVRRGWTDTQYF. The CDR3 DNA is TGTGCCTGGAGTGTACGGCGGGGATGGACAGATACGCAGTATTTT.

The rearrangement joins TRBV29-1 to TRBJ2-7; perhaps TRBD2 as D (6 bases). Between the trimmed V and J ends, which lost 4 bases and 3 bases, there was a span of 16 bases. The CDR3 consists of 14 residues. The germline CDR1 and CDR2 sequences are SQVTM and ANQGSEA. For the CDR3, the DNA is TGCAGCGTTGGCAGGCGGGGACGGAACTACGAGCAGTACTTC. Its protein is CSVGRRGRNYEQYF.

The chain recombines TRBV19 with TRBJ1-5; D is unresolved. Looked up from germline, CDR1 is LNHDA and CDR2 is SQIVND (reference sequence). The V gene lost 1 base and the J gene lost 4 bases, with 17 bases spanning the gap. This CDR3 is built from 17 residues. The DNA of the CDR3 is TGTGCCAGTAGTATAGCCCAGGCACGGAGGAAAAATCAGCCCCAGCATTTT. Translation: CASSIAQARRKNQPQHF.

The chain uses TRBV18 and TRBJ1-2, with D maybe TRBD1 (6 bases). The V gene's germline CDR1 is KGHSH and CDR2 LQKENI. V gave up 3 bases and J gave up 1 base, with 15 bases separating them. CDR3 size: 16 residues. The CDR3 nucleotides are TGTGCCAGCTCACCGGAAGGGACATCATATAACTATGGCTACACCTTC. Protein product: CASSPEGTSYNYGYTF.